These 29 T cell receptor beta chains share one sample of origin, sequenced in a study of blood T cell repertoires in COVID-19. Here immunoSEQ multiplex PCR was the method, and the copy in TCRdb shows in-frame clones only, minus some. This table has roughly 80,000 clones, roughly four fifths appearing once. The source material was peripheral blood. All receptors derive from a human donor in a cohort sampled during active COVID-19.

The V call is TRBV5-1, the J call TRBJ2-1; TRBD2 aligns across 9 bases. CDR3 length equals 15 residues. V lost 0 bases and J lost 9; bases outside the gene matches: 7. Germline V gene lookup returns CDR1 SGHRS and CDR2 YFSETQ. This CDR3 is CASSLVAGGQGEQFF. The CDR3 DNA reads as TGCGCCAGCAGCTTGGTTGCGGGGGGGCAAGGTGAGCAGTTCTTC.

The rearrangement uses TRBV7-2 and TRBJ1-5; D may be TRBD1 (5 bases). Germline loops: CDR1 SGHTA, CDR2 FQGNSA. Between the trimmed V and J ends, which lost 0 bases and 0 bases, there was a span of 6 bases. The length of the CDR3 is 15 residues. The CDR3 spells CASSLAQGSNQPQHF. The CDR3 region has the DNA TGTGCCAGCAGCTTAGCGCAGGGTAGCAATCAGCCCCAGCATTTT. The full variable domain, completed using reference TRBV7-2 and TRBJ1-5, is GAGVSQSPSNKVTEKGKDVELRCDPISGHTALYWYRQSLGQGLEFLIYFQGNSAPDKSGLPSDRFSAERTGGSVSTLTIQRTQQEDSAVYLCASSLAQGSNQPQHFGDGTRLSIL.

The chain is built from TRBV5-1 and TRBJ2-3; 8 nucleotides align to TRBD2. Trimming took 1 base from V and 5 from J; bases not matched to a gene: 6. The CDR3 is made up of 15 amino acids. From germline, CDR1 is SGHRS and CDR2 YFSETQ. For the CDR3, the DNA is TGCGCCAGCAGCTTGCCCGGGGGGGCCGGAGATACGCAGTATTTT. It translates to CASSLPGGAGDTQYF. Together with reference TRBV5-1 and TRBJ2-3, the CDR3 gives the full variable domain: KAGVTQTPRYLIKTRGQQVTLSCSPISGHRSVSWYQQTPGQGLQFLFEYFSETQRNKGNFPGRFSGRQFSNSRSEMNVSTLELGDSALYLCASSLPGGAGDTQYFGPGTRLTVL.

J is TRBJ1-4 and V is TRBV20-1; D not resolved. Trimming left V 6 bases short and J 10 bases short, with 12 bases between. The CDR3 loop spans 11 amino acids. Germline-derived CDR1 and CDR2 are DFQATT and SNEGSKA (reference sequence). The CDR3 spells CSASGFGKLFF. In nucleotides, the CDR3 is TGCAGTGCCTCGGGATTCGGAAAACTGTTTTTT.

The genes are TRBV7-9 and TRBJ1-2; D gene ambiguous. The CDR3 is 13 amino acids. V was clipped by 1 base and J by 6 bases, with 9 bases between them. Germline V gene sequence: CDR1 SEHNR, CDR2 FQNEAQ (reference sequence). The CDR3 DNA reads TGTGCCAGCAGCTTAGTTCTGTTCGATGGCTACACCTTC. Residues: CASSLVLFDGYTF. The whole variable domain, filled in from reference TRBV7-9 and TRBJ1-2, reads DTGVSQNPRHKITKRGQNVTFRCDPISEHNRLYWYRQTLGQGPEFLTYFQNEAQLEKSRLLSDRFSAERPKGSFSTLEIQRTEQGDSAMYLCASSLVLFDGYTFGSGTRLTVV.

This clone was found once. The chain carries TRBV9 and TRBJ2-5; 9 bases match TRBD2. This CDR3 is built from 15 residues. J lost 3 bases, V lost 4 bases, and 7 bases had no gene match. Germline V gene data show CDR1 as SGDLS and CDR2 as YYNGEE. The CDR3 nucleotides are TGTGCCAGCAGCCCGAGCGGGACTAGCAAAGAGACCCAGTACTTC. It is translated as CASSPSGTSKETQYF.

V gene TRBV10-1 combines with J gene TRBJ2-7; D is unclear. Trimming left V 2 bases short and J 0 bases short, with 20 bases between. Germline V gives CDR1 WNHNN, CDR2 SYGVQD (reference sequence). The CDR3 extends over 18 amino acids. The CDR3: CASSEGTETPKHSYEQYF. CDR3 DNA sequence: TGCGCCAGCAGTGAGGGAACAGAGACACCGAAACACTCCTACGAGCAGTACTTC.

This chain uses TRBV7-8 with TRBJ2-7; 9 bases agree with TRBD2. This CDR3 is built from 15 residues. Germline assignment: CDR1 SGHVS and CDR2 FQNEAQ. V dropped 2 bases and J dropped 2; count of bases not matched to a gene: 4. The CDR3 DNA follows: TGTGCCAGCAGCTTATACGAGCGGGGGGCCTACGAGCAGTACTTC. It yields the protein CASSLYERGAYEQYF. Looking up the rest from reference TRBV7-8 and TRBJ2-7 gives the full variable domain: GAGVSQSPRYKVAKRGQDVALRCDPISGHVSLFWYQQALGQGPEFLTYFQNEAQLDKSGLPSDRFFAERPEGSVSTLKIQRTQQEDSAVYLCASSLYERGAYEQYFGPGTRLTVT.

This clone was picked up a small number of times. The rearrangement uses TRBV2 and TRBJ1-1, with D tentatively TRBD1 (6 bases). Germline lookup yields CDR1 SNHLY and CDR2 FYNNEI. Trimming cost V 7 bases and J 0 bases, with 12 bases left between them. This CDR3 region has 14 residues. The CDR3, as DNA: TGTGCCAGCACCCGACAGGCGATGAACACTGAAGCTTTCTTT. Translated, it gives CASTRQAMNTEAFF. Full variable domain (remainder filled in from reference TRBV2 and TRBJ1-1): EPEVTQTPSHQVTQMGQEVILRCVPISNHLYFYWYRQILGQKVEFLVSFYNNEISEKSEIFDDQFSVERPDGSNFTLKIRSTKLEDSAMYFCASTRQAMNTEAFFGQGTRLTVV.

V gene TRBV21-1 combines with J gene TRBJ2-3; TRBD1 is the table's D call, not checked against the DNA. TRBV21-1 is reported as a pseudogene. CDR3 size: 15 residues. For the CDR3, the DNA is TGTGCCAGCAGCCCGACATATTCTAGCACAGATACGCAGTATTTT. Its protein product is CASSPTYSSTDTQYF.

The chain has TRBV5-5 and TRBJ2-6, with a weak D call TRBD1 (5 bases). V was clipped by 0 bases and J by 0 bases, with 10 bases between them. The CDR3 contains 17 residues. Germline V gene lookup returns CDR1 SGHKS and CDR2 YYEKEE (reference sequence). The CDR3 bases are TGTGCCAGCAGCTTGGAAGGGGCGAGCTCTGGGGCCAACGTCCTGACTTTC. Translation: CASSLEGASSGANVLTF.

This chain links TRBV18 with TRBJ1-1; D remains ambiguous. Looked up from germline, CDR1 is KGHSH and CDR2 is LQKENI. CDR3 length: 16 residues. Trimming took off 2 bases at V and 1 base at J, with 14 bases between the two ends. CDR3 sequence: CASSPADPQANTEAFF. CDR3 DNA sequence: TGTGCCAGCTCACCAGCCGACCCTCAGGCGAACACTGAAGCTTTCTTT.

J is TRBJ2-3 and V is TRBV5-1, with a possible D match to TRBD1 (6 bases). This CDR3 has 16 residues. Looked up from germline, CDR1 is SGHRS and CDR2 is YFSETQ. V was clipped by 4 bases and J by 1 base, with 16 bases between them. CDR3 DNA: TGCGCCAGCAGCCCCGGGACACCTTTCCGCACAGATACGCAGTATTTT. Protein sequence: CASSPGTPFRTDTQYF. Full variable domain (missing parts from reference TRBV5-1 and TRBJ2-3): KAGVTQTPRYLIKTRGQQVTLSCSPISGHRSVSWYQQTPGQGLQFLFEYFSETQRNKGNFPGRFSGRQFSNSRSEMNVSTLELGDSALYLCASSPGTPFRTDTQYFGPGTRLTVL.

The chain couples TRBV5-1 to TRBJ2-2, with 8 bases fitting TRBD2. This CDR3 comprises 16 residues. Germline V gene data show CDR1 as SGHRS and CDR2 as YFSETQ. V shed 0 bases, J shed 8 bases, and the junction held 9 bases outside the gene matches. The CDR3 nucleotides are TGCGCCAGCAGCTTGGTCCCCGGGACTAGGGTTGGGGAGCTGTTTTTT. Protein sequence: CASSLVPGTRVGELFF. The full variable domain, completed using reference TRBV5-1 and TRBJ2-2, is KAGVTQTPRYLIKTRGQQVTLSCSPISGHRSVSWYQQTPGQGLQFLFEYFSETQRNKGNFPGRFSGRQFSNSRSEMNVSTLELGDSALYLCASSLVPGTRVGELFFGEGSRLTVL.

The chain couples TRBV18 to TRBJ1-4, with 8 bases identical to TRBD1. Trimming took 3 bases from V and 8 from J; bases not matched to a gene: 5. The CDR3 consists of 14 residues. CDR1 is KGHSH and CDR2 is LQKENI in the germline V gene. The CDR3 DNA follows: TGTGCCAGCTCACCCCGGACAGGGAAAGAAAAACTGTTTTTT. It is translated as CASSPRTGKEKLFF. Full variable domain (missing parts from reference TRBV18 and TRBJ1-4): NAGVMQNPRHLVRRRGQEARLRCSPMKGHSHVYWYRQLPEEGLKFMVYLQKENIIDESGMPKERFSAEFPKEGPSILRIQQVVRGDSAAYFCASSPRTGKEKLFFGSGTQLSVL.

The chain has TRBV10-3 and TRBJ2-2; TRBD2 agrees at 13 bases. The CDR3 contains 18 residues. Germline V gene data show CDR1 as ENHRY and CDR2 as SYGVKD. V dropped 4 bases and J dropped 1; count of bases not matched to a gene: 6. The DNA for the CDR3 is TGTGCCATCAGTGGGGGACTAGCGGGGAGCCGGAACACCGGGGAGCTGTTTTTT. Its protein product is CAISGGLAGSRNTGELFF.

This clone was observed at least ten times. The chain has TRBV23-1 and TRBJ1-1; possibly TRBD1 for D (6 bases). TRBV23-1 is noted as an ORF with a role that remains uncertain. The CDR3 has 13 residues. V shed 6 bases and J shed 0 bases, with 8 bases lying between them. The CDR3 region has the DNA TGCGCCAGCAGGGGACAAATGAACACTGAAGCTTTCTTT. Amino acid sequence: CASRGQMNTEAFF.

As to this clone: An end of the junction does not agree with germline; a read error may underlie this. J is TRBJ1-1 and V is TRBV28; D is uncertain. Germline V gene sequence: CDR1 MDHEN, CDR2 SYDVKM. This CDR3 region has 15 residues. CDR3 DNA sequence: TGTGCCAGCAGTTCCGGAGGAGGGTGGGTGACTGAAACTTTCTTT. Amino acids: CASSSGGGWVTETFF.

The chain joins TRBV28 to TRBJ2-5; the D gene is possibly TRBD2 (5 bases). In germline, CDR1 is MDHEN, CDR2 SYDVKM. The CDR3 covers 15 residues. V was trimmed by 7 bases and J by 1 base, leaving 16 bases between them. CDR3 sequence (DNA): TGTGCCAGCACCTTACTGACCCGGGGCCAAGAGACCCAGTACTTC. The encoded protein is CASTLLTRGQETQYF.

The rearrangement links TRBV9 to TRBJ2-5; TRBD2 matches at 10 bases. The CDR3 is made up of 18 amino acids. CDR1 SGDLS and CDR2 YYNGEE come from the germline V gene. The V gene end was trimmed by 0 bases and the J gene end by 4 bases; junction bases not matched to a gene: 12. CDR3 DNA sequence: TGTGCCAGCAGCGTAGCCCCAGCGGGGGGGACTTTTGGAGAGACCCAGTACTTC. This gives the protein CASSVAPAGGTFGETQYF.

The chain carries TRBV7-2 and TRBJ1-1, with D maybe TRBD1 (5 bases). The CDR3 consists of 15 residues. Trimming cost V 4 bases and J 1 base, with 13 bases left between them. Germline V lookup: CDR1 SGHTA, CDR2 FQGNSA. The CDR3 region is CASSSVRGENTEAFF. The CDR3 nucleotides are TGTGCCAGCAGCTCCGTTCGGGGGGAGAACACTGAAGCTTTCTTT.

The V call is TRBV25-1, the J call TRBJ2-7; tentatively, D is TRBD1 (6 bases). V was cut by 0 bases and J by 2 bases, with 8 bases left in between. The CDR3 loop spans 14 amino acids. In germline, CDR1 is MGHDK, CDR2 SYGVNS. The CDR3 nucleotides read TGTGCCAGCAGTGAATATGGGGGCCCCTACGAGCAGTACTTC. The encoded protein is CASSEYGGPYEQYF.

In its sample, this clone was seen many times. V gene TRBV19 combines with J gene TRBJ1-1; D gene unclear. The CDR3 loop spans 15 amino acids. CDR1 is LNHDA, CDR2 SQIVND, per germline (reference sequence). The V and J ends lost 4 bases and 0 bases respectively, with 12 bases between them. CDR3: CASSKADSMNTEAFF. As DNA, the CDR3 is TGTGCCAGTAGTAAGGCAGACTCTATGAACACTGAAGCTTTCTTT.

The V and J genes are TRBV24-1 and TRBJ2-2; 7 nucleotides agree with TRBD1. Germline lookup yields CDR1 KGHDR and CDR2 SFDVKD. Trimming removed 4 bases from V and 1 base from J; junction bases left unmatched: 5. There are 16 residues in the CDR3. CDR3 bases: TGTGCCACCAGTGACCTACGACAGGGGAACACCGGGGAGCTGTTTTTT. Protein sequence: CATSDLRQGNTGELFF.

The CDR3: CASSLVAGFGDNEQFF. As DNA, the CDR3 is TGCGCCAGCAGCTTGGTGGCGGGGTTTGGGGACAATGAGCAGTTCTTC. The rearrangement uses TRBV5-1 and TRBJ2-1, with D perhaps TRBD2 (6 bases). V was pared by 0 bases and J by 5 bases, with 15 bases between. Per germline, CDR1 SGHRS and CDR2 YFSETQ. This CDR3 is built from 16 residues.

V gene TRBV5-4 combines with J gene TRBJ1-4; possible D gene TRBD1, 6 bases. Trimming shortened V by 0 bases and J by 4 bases, and 10 bases separated the two germline ends. CDR1 is SGHNT and CDR2 is YYREEE in the germline V gene (reference sequence). The CDR3 sequence is 15 residues long. The CDR3 nucleotides are TGTGCCAGCAGCTTGGCAGGGGCGGGTAATGAAAAACTGTTTTTT. Encoded protein: CASSLAGAGNEKLFF.

This chain joins TRBV28 and TRBJ1-2, with 8 bases that match TRBD1. Trimming cost V 8 bases and J 1 base; bases outside gene matches: 3. The germline V gene encodes CDR1 MDHEN and CDR2 SYDVKM. This CDR3 spans 13 amino acids. The CDR3: CASGDRGNYGYTF. CDR3 nucleotides: TGTGCCAGCGGAGACAGGGGTAACTATGGCTACACCTTC.

This clone was picked up a small number of times. This rearrangement joins TRBV18 to TRBJ2-5, with D unresolved. The CDR3 has 14 residues. The V end was cut by 2 bases, the J end by 1 base, with 8 bases between. Germline CDR1 is KGHSH and CDR2 is LQKENI. This CDR3 reads CASSPGVLQETQYF. In DNA form, the CDR3 reads TGTGCCAGCTCACCAGGAGTACTCCAAGAGACCCAGTACTTC.

This clone was observed a handful of times. V gene TRBV7-3 combines with J gene TRBJ2-3, with TRBD2 matching 8 bases. Germline V gene lookup returns CDR1 SGHTA and CDR2 FQGTGA. V was pared by 0 bases and J by 3 bases, with 2 bases of the junction left unmatched. The CDR3 loop spans 15 amino acids. CDR3 residues: CASSLTAGETDTQYF. The CDR3 DNA is TGTGCCAGCAGCTTAACAGCGGGGGAAACAGATACGCAGTATTTT. The entire variable domain, with the rest obtained from reference TRBV7-3 and TRBJ2-3, is as follows: GAGVSQTPSNKVTEKGKYVELRCDPISGHTALYWYRQSLGQGPEFLIYFQGTGAADDSGLPNDRFFAVRPEGSVSTLKIQRTERGDSAVYLCASSLTAGETDTQYFGPGTRLTVL.